The source of this T cell receptor (beta chain) is a study of shared clonotypes between healthy human individuals. At the level of the study: Each donor contributed plates that comprised three CD4 naive, three CD4 memory, two CD8 naive and one CD8 memory. Whole-study results and caveats: Exclusively blood specimens were collected; tissue repertoires likely differ. Memory subsets generally showed smaller estimated richness than naive subsets did. A few donors showed sharing of approximately 5% of naive CD4 clonotypes.

As to this clone: No antigen is known for it.

Per the germline V gene, CDR1 is MNHEY and CDR2 is SVGAGI. The CDR3 contains 12 residues. Trimming left V 4 bases short and J 11 bases short, with 12 bases between. Measured with immunoSEQ multiplex PCR; TCRdb has only the in-frame clones, and not every one. This sample has about 1 million clones, with about 75% found just once. The chain recombines TRBV6-5 with TRBJ1-5; weak D call: TRBD1 (5 bases). Sequencing input: memory CD4+ T cells sorted from blood. The subset is: CD45RA-negative fraction. This sequence originates from a man aged 18 to 30 in good health. The CDR3 protein is CASSFMGGAQHF. DNA of the CDR3: TGTGCCAGCAGTTTCATGGGGGGGGCCCAGCATTTT.